Shown below are 28 T cell receptor beta chains from a single sample sequenced in a study of low-dose radiotherapy and immunotherapy resistance in tumors. TRAV- and TRBV-specific primers, spanning alpha and beta chains, primed first-strand cDNA. Using a constant-region primer together with a V-primer adapter, TCRs were subjected to roughly 18 PCR cycles of amplification. TCRdb re-derived calls from the reads in MiXCR, one entry per CDR3 protein. The table shows fewer than 95,000 distinct CDR3 sequences, with 8% to 10% occurring only once. This sample's time point: before trial treatment. The sequencing used PBMCs, collected before treatment. The receptors originated from a male donor with prostate cancer.

This clonotype was counted at least ten times. This chain uses TRBV29-1 with TRBJ2-7, with D perhaps assigned TRBD1 or TRBD2 (5 bases each). The germline V gene has CDR1 SQVTM and CDR2 ANQGSEA. The germline V and J ends were trimmed by 4 bases and 3 bases, with 7 bases remaining between them. The CDR3 runs to 11 residues. The CDR3 here is CSVGDHYEQYF. As DNA, the CDR3 is TGCAGCGTTGGGGACCACTACGAGCAGTACTTC.

This clonotype was counted ten times or more. The chain employs TRBV7-2 and TRBJ2-7; 8 nucleotides align to TRBD2. There are 16 residues in the CDR3. Trimming took 3 bases from V and 1 from J; bases not matched to a gene: 8. Germline CDR1 SGHTA, CDR2 FQGNSA. The CDR3 sequence: CASSFGFGRGSYEQYF. CDR3 DNA sequence: TGTGCCAGCAGCTTCGGTTTCGGGAGGGGATCCTACGAGCAGTACTTC.

This clonotype was counted ten times or more. This chain joins TRBV19 and TRBJ2-1, with D hard to call. CDR1 is LNHDA and CDR2 is SQIVND in the germline V gene (reference sequence). CDR3 length: 15 amino acids. V gave up 0 bases and J gave up 6 bases, with 12 bases separating them. The CDR3 region has the DNA TGTGCCAGTAGTATAGATGTCGGCTGGACCAATGAGCAGTTCTTC. This translates into CASSIDVGWTNEQFF. Filled out from reference TRBV19 and TRBJ2-1, the complete variable domain reads DGGITQSPKYLFRKEGQNVTLSCEQNLNHDAMYWYRQDPGQGLRLIYYSQIVNDFQKGDIAEGYSVSREKKESFPLTVTSAQKNPTAFYLCASSIDVGWTNEQFFGPGTRLTVL.

This clonotype was counted ten times or more. This chain uses TRBV5-6 with TRBJ1-4, with D maybe TRBD1 (6 bases). The CDR3 covers 13 residues. CDR1 is SGHDT and CDR2 is YYEEEE in the germline V gene. The V gene lost 4 bases and the J gene lost 7 bases, with 11 bases spanning the gap. The CDR3 DNA reads as TGTGCCAGCAGCGGCAGGGGAGTTGAAAAACTGTTTTTT. It is translated as CASSGRGVEKLFF.

This clonotype was counted ten times or more. The gene calls are TRBV5-4 and TRBJ2-1; either TRBD1 or TRBD2 may supply D (5 bases each). This CDR3 contains 12 residues. The V gene lost 4 bases and the J gene lost 10 bases, with 12 bases spanning the gap. In germline, CDR1 is SGHNT, CDR2 YYREEE (reference sequence). The CDR3: CASSKDWGEQFF. CDR3 bases: TGTGCCAGCAGCAAGGACTGGGGGGAGCAGTTCTTC. The full variable domain, in which reference TRBV5-4 and TRBJ2-1 provide the parts outside the CDR3, is ETGVTQSPTHLIKTRGQQVTLRCSSQSGHNTVSWYQQALGQGPQFIFQYYREEENGRGNFPPRFSGLQFPNYSSELNVNALELDDSALYLCASSKDWGEQFFGPGTRLTVL.

Many counts were recorded for this clonotype. This chain connects TRBV6-5 to TRBJ2-1; 15 nucleotides line up with TRBD2. V shed 6 bases, J shed 10 bases, and the junction held 7 bases outside the gene matches. Germline V CDR1 and CDR2: MNHEY, SVGAGI. The CDR3 runs to 15 residues. The CDR3 spells CASSPGTSGRMEQFF. The CDR3 DNA is TGTGCCAGCAGCCCAGGGACTAGCGGGAGGATGGAGCAGTTCTTC.

This clonotype was detected ten times or more. The rearrangement links TRBV12-3 or TRBV12-4 to TRBJ1-5; D gene ambiguous. The CDR3 has 13 residues. Trimming left V 3 bases short and J 6 bases short, with 9 bases between. This CDR3 is CASSFGQVQPQHF. Written as DNA, the CDR3 is TGTGCCAGCAGTTTCGGGCAGGTTCAGCCCCAGCATTTT.

This clonotype has at least ten counts. This chain connects TRBV20-1 to TRBJ2-5, with 12 bases identical to TRBD2. From germline, CDR1 is DFQATT and CDR2 SNEGSKA (reference sequence). Unmatched junction bases numbered 5, after V lost 2 bases and J lost 4 bases. The CDR3 loop spans 15 amino acids. The CDR3 coding sequence is TGCAGTGCTAGACTGACTAGCGGGAGATCAGAGACCCAGTACTTC. It translates to CSARLTSGRSETQYF.

Many counts were recorded for this clonotype. This chain links TRBV28 with TRBJ2-7; D might be TRBD1 (5 bases). This CDR3 is built from 13 residues. The germline CDR1 and CDR2 sequences are MDHEN and SYDVKM. The V gene lost 6 bases and the J gene lost 2 bases, with 11 bases spanning the gap. DNA of the CDR3: TGTGCCAGCAGCTCACAGGAGCCCTACGAGCAGTACTTC. Its protein is CASSSQEPYEQYF.

This clonotype was detected ten times or more. The chain carries TRBV6-5 and TRBJ1-1, with D perhaps TRBD1 (5 bases). Germline V gene sequence: CDR1 MNHEY, CDR2 SVGAGI. The CDR3 runs 11 residues. The V end lost 5 bases, the J end lost 9 bases, and 10 bases lay between the germline ends. This CDR3 reads CASSTGPKAFF. CDR3 sequence (DNA): TGTGCCAGCAGTACGGGACCTAAAGCTTTCTTT.

This clonotype was counted ten times or more. The V gene is TRBV7-3, the J gene TRBJ1-5, with a weak D call TRBD1 (6 bases). Between the trimmed V and J ends, which lost 0 bases and 1 base, there was a span of 19 bases. The CDR3 loop spans 19 amino acids. Looked up from germline, CDR1 is SGHTA and CDR2 is FQGTGA. The CDR3 nucleotides read TGTGCCAGCAGCTTAACGATGCGGGCGGGGGGCGCGAGCAATCAGCCCCAGCATTTT. Its translation: CASSLTMRAGGASNQPQHF.

This chain uses TRBV10-1 with TRBJ2-7; D not resolved. The CDR3 spans 13 residues. The ends were cut back, 4 bases at V and 5 bases at J, with 12 bases in the middle. CDR1 is WNHNN, CDR2 SYGVQD, per germline (reference sequence). CDR3 bases: TGCGCCAGCAGTGTTGGGATAGTCCACGAGCAGTACTTC. Its protein product is CASSVGIVHEQYF.

This clonotype has ten or more counts. V and J are TRBV7-2 and TRBJ2-7, with D uncertain. Germline V CDR1 and CDR2: SGHTA, FQGNSA. The CDR3 runs 16 residues. V lost 2 bases, J lost 1 base, and 15 bases lay in between. This CDR3 reads CASSLIASPSSYEQYF. In DNA form, the CDR3 reads TGTGCCAGCAGCTTAATTGCGTCCCCATCGTCCTACGAGCAGTACTTC.

This clonotype was recorded at least ten times. V gene TRBV7-2 combines with J gene TRBJ2-4; the D is unclear. The CDR3 is 12 amino acids. In germline, CDR1 is SGHTA, CDR2 FQGNSA. Trimming shortened V by 2 bases and J by 5 bases, and 4 bases separated the two germline ends. CDR3 in amino acids: CASSLYENIQYF. CDR3 sequence (DNA): TGTGCCAGCAGCTTATATGAAAACATTCAGTACTTC.

This clonotype was counted many times. The chain uses TRBV2 and TRBJ2-5; the D gene is possibly TRBD1 (6 bases). V gave up 6 bases and J gave up 5 bases, with 10 bases separating them. The CDR3 totals 12 residues. Germline CDR1 SNHLY, CDR2 FYNNEI. The CDR3: CASSRQVETQYF. In DNA form, the CDR3 reads TGTGCCAGCAGCAGACAGGTCGAGACCCAGTACTTC.

This clonotype was detected ten times or more. V usage is TRBV9 and J usage is TRBJ2-5, with TRBD2 matching over 12 bases. Trimming cost V 4 bases and J 5 bases; bases outside gene matches: 3. Per the germline V gene, CDR1 is SGDLS and CDR2 is YYNGEE. The CDR3 has 14 amino acids. The CDR3 DNA is TGTGCCAGCAGCCCAGGGACTAGCGGGGAGACCCAGTACTTC. This gives the protein CASSPGTSGETQYF.

This clonotype was detected ten times or more. The V gene is TRBV5-1, the J gene TRBJ2-4, with D tentatively TRBD1 (6 bases). Germline V CDR1 and CDR2: SGHRS, YFSETQ. Trimming stripped 4 bases from V and 2 bases from J, with 13 bases between. CDR3 size: 15 residues. The CDR3 reads CASSNGQSTKNIQYF. CDR3 DNA sequence: TGCGCCAGCAGCAACGGACAGAGTACCAAAAACATTCAGTACTTC.

This clonotype has ten or more counts. J is TRBJ1-5 and V is TRBV7-2; D unclear. The V end lost 1 base, the J end lost 2 bases, and 12 bases lay between the germline ends. CDR1 is SGHTA, CDR2 FQGNSA, per germline. The CDR3 covers 16 residues. CDR3 nucleotides: TGTGCCAGCAGCTTAGGCGTCTACGGCCGCAATCAGCCCCAGCATTTT. Protein sequence: CASSLGVYGRNQPQHF.

This clonotype was detected ten times or more. This chain connects TRBV7-8 to TRBJ1-6, with 7 bases matching TRBD1. This CDR3 spans 15 amino acids. Trimming cost V 4 bases and J 9 bases; bases outside gene matches: 9. Germline CDR1 reads SGHVS; CDR2 reads FQNEAQ. CDR3 bases: TGTGCCAGCAGCTCAGGACAGGTCATTGCTTCACCCCTCCACTTT. It translates to CASSSGQVIASPLHF.

This clonotype was recorded at least ten times. The chain recombines TRBV12-3 or TRBV12-4 with TRBJ2-7; D possibly corresponds to TRBD1 (7 bases). V was shortened by 4 bases and J by 5 bases, with 12 bases between the two germline ends. This CDR3 is 13 amino acids long. This CDR3 reads CASSSRGEDEQYF. The CDR3 DNA follows: TGTGCCAGCAGTTCCAGGGGGGAAGACGAGCAGTACTTC.

This clonotype has at least ten counts. This chain links TRBV7-9 with TRBJ1-1; TRBD1 aligns across 9 bases. From germline, CDR1 is SEHNR and CDR2 FQNEAQ (reference sequence). Trimming cost V 0 bases and J 4 bases; bases outside gene matches: 0. There are 14 residues in the CDR3. DNA for the CDR3: TGTGCCAGCAGCTTAGCGGACAGGGGCACTGAAGCTTTCTTT. This codes for CASSLADRGTEAFF.

This clonotype was picked up a small number of times. This chain links TRBV20-1 with TRBJ1-2; maybe TRBD1 (6 bases). V shed 0 bases and J shed 6 bases, with 17 bases lying between them. The germline V gene encodes CDR1 DFQATT and CDR2 SNEGSKA (reference sequence). The CDR3 has 15 residues. CDR3 loop: CSAREISGAGNGYTF. The DNA of the CDR3 is TGCAGTGCTAGAGAGATATCAGGGGCGGGGAATGGCTACACCTTC.

This clonotype appeared a few times. The V call is TRBV28, the J call TRBJ2-7; tentative D call: TRBD1 (6 bases). Germline V gives CDR1 MDHEN, CDR2 SYDVKM. This CDR3 comprises 13 residues. V lost 6 bases to trimming and J lost 0 bases, with 9 bases between them. This CDR3 reads CASSNRASYEQYF. The CDR3 DNA reads as TGTGCCAGCAGCAACAGGGCCTCCTACGAGCAGTACTTC.

This clonotype was recorded many times. The V gene is TRBV5-1, the J gene TRBJ2-7; possible D gene TRBD1, 6 bases. Trimming removed 0 bases from V and 3 bases from J, with 13 bases in between. Looked up from germline, CDR1 is SGHRS and CDR2 is YFSETQ. The CDR3 is 15 amino acids. CDR3: CASSLGQAGIYEQYF. CDR3 DNA: TGCGCCAGCAGCTTGGGACAGGCTGGGATCTACGAGCAGTACTTC.

This clonotype was seen ten or more times. The gene calls are TRBV11-2 and TRBJ1-2, with D tentatively TRBD1 (6 bases). The CDR3 is 15 amino acids. Trimming shortened V by 0 bases and J by 8 bases, and 16 bases separated the two germline ends. The V gene's germline CDR1 is SGHAT and CDR2 FQNNGV. CDR3 in amino acids: CASSLDPSGASGYTF. The CDR3 DNA follows: TGTGCCAGCAGCTTAGATCCTTCAGGGGCGTCGGGCTACACCTTC.

This clonotype appeared many times. The chain carries TRBV27 and TRBJ2-3, with TRBD2 matching 9 bases. The V segment lost 1 base and the J segment 0 bases; nucleotides outside the gene matches: 2. Germline CDR1 is MNHEY and CDR2 is SMNVEV (reference sequence). The CDR3 is made up of 16 amino acids. The CDR3 is CASSLFSGSSTDTQYF. For the CDR3, the DNA is TGTGCCAGCAGTTTATTTAGCGGGAGTAGCACAGATACGCAGTATTTT.

Comment on this clonotype: A read error may explain this, as a much larger clone is one base away. The genes are TRBV6-6 and TRBJ2-7, with a possible D match to TRBD2 (6 bases). The CDR3 contains 13 residues. Germline CDR1 is MNHNY and CDR2 is SVGAGI (reference sequence). V lost 6 bases and J lost 7, with 16 bases in between. The DNA of the CDR3 is TGTGCCAGCAGCTTTTCCCGGGAGAATGAGCAGTACTTC. Amino acid sequence: CASSFSRENEQYF.

This clonotype was seen more than once but under ten times. A far larger clone lies a single base away; this is likely a read error. The chain combines TRBV12-3 or TRBV12-4 with TRBJ2-4; 7 bases are a match to TRBD1. The CDR3 is 15 amino acids. Trimming at V came to 5 bases and at J to 13 bases, leaving 17 bases not matched to a gene. The CDR3 region is CASSRSTGYRNEQYF. CDR3 nucleotide sequence: TGTGCCAGCAGTCGCTCGACAGGGTATCGCAATGAGCAGTACTTC.